This T cell receptor beta chain emerged from a study of cytomegalovirus exposure and HLA in healthy donors. Study details: The approximately 120 validation repertoires and the 650 to 850 first-cohort repertoires shared a platform, a later analysis reported.

This table comes from immunoSEQ multiplex PCR, and its TCRdb copy is limited to in-frame clones, with some not included. Of about 180,000 clones listed, 85% are singletons. Study-wide findings and caveats: In vitro confirmation showed three CMV-associated chains to be CMV antigen specific. The TCR clusters that emerged in the first cohort tended, a later analysis found, to co-occur in the roughly 120 validation repertoires. Among TCR beta chains, those listed as cytomegalovirus-associated numbered around 160.

The CDR3 totals 15 residues. Germline V gives CDR1 LNHNV, CDR2 YYDKDF (reference sequence). V trimming: 5 bases; J trimming: 4 bases; junction bases outside the gene matches: 8. This clone was seen only once. What it binds is unknown. The specimen was PBMCs. The TCR comes from a man aged 18-30 years in good health and CMV-seropositive. The V and J genes are TRBV15 and TRBJ1-2, with 9 bases that match TRBD1. CDR3: CATSPRTGDSYGYTF. CDR3 coding DNA: TGTGCCACCAGCCCGCGGACAGGGGACAGCTATGGCTACACCTTC.